This T cell receptor (beta chain) is from a study of cytomegalovirus exposure and HLA in healthy donors. Study-level results: Further analysis, carried out later, found HLA-associated TCR beta chains more clonally expanded than equally common other chains. Later, an analysis found that common viral pathogens appeared to be linked with several of the most significant clusters. While the bulk of TCR sequences proved rare, some public TCRs turned up in many donors.

There are a few counts of this clone. Its antigen remains unidentified. The CDR3 is made up of 13 amino acids. Germline lookup yields CDR1 MNHEY and CDR2 SMNVEV (reference sequence). Trimming took off 7 bases at V and 2 bases at J, with 9 bases between the two ends. PCR involved 60 Vbeta and 13 Jbeta primers. TCRdb's copy holds only in-frame clones and misses some; the assay was immunoSEQ multiplex PCR. The repertoire consists of around 140,000 clones, with 82% occurring once and the leading ten covering 1.9%. This TCR was sampled from a woman between 40 and 55 years old in good health and CMV-seronegative. The V gene is TRBV27, the J gene TRBJ1-3, with D possibly matching TRBD1 (6 bases). Input material: PBMCs. CDR3: CASMPGAGNTIYF. The CDR3 nucleotides are TGTGCCAGCATGCCAGGGGCTGGAAACACCATATATTTT.